Presented here are 11 T cell receptor beta chains from one specimen sequenced in a study of immune heterogeneity within non-small cell lung tumors. The authors used 550 to 750 ng of bulk tumor genomic DNA per sample as template. Surgeons took several biopsies per primary tumor, spaced far apart, during surgery. Patients with untreated, newly diagnosed non-small cell lung cancer underwent curative surgery. In a multiplex PCR, 32 V and 13 J primers amplified TCR beta CDR3. TCRdb re-analysed the multiplex PCR reads in MiXCR, keeping a single row per CDR3 protein. This sample has more than 4,500 distinct CDR3 sequences, with about a fifth found just once. Sequences were obtained from lung tumor tissue. These receptors originate from a man in his sixties with non-small cell lung cancer.

By share, this clonotype counts as medium-sized. The V and J genes are TRBV7-3 and TRBJ1-3; D not certain. The CDR3 spans 16 residues. Germline V gives CDR1 SGHTA, CDR2 FQGTGA. Trimming took off 5 bases at V and 0 bases at J, with 14 bases between the two ends. Here the CDR3 reads CASSPNPRSSGNTIYF. The DNA of the CDR3 is TGTGCCAGCAGCCCTAACCCGAGGAGCTCTGGAAACACCATATATTTT.

Of note for this clonotype: This may be a read error, as it is one base from a much larger clone. J is TRBJ2-5 and V is TRBV28; TRBD2 agrees at 8 bases. From germline, CDR1 is MDHEN and CDR2 SYDVKM. The length of the CDR3 is 15 residues. The CDR3 sequence: CAGSPGAGGLETQYF. Written as DNA, the CDR3 is TGTGCCGGCAGCCCCGGGGCGGGAGGTCTGGAGACCCAGTACTTC. Drawing the rest from reference TRBV28 and TRBJ2-5, the complete variable domain is DVKVTQSSRYLVKRTGEKVFLECVQDMDHENMFWYRQDPGLGLRLIYFSYDVKMKEKGDIPEGYSVSREKKERFSLILESASTNQTSMYLCAGSPGAGGLETQYFGPGTRLLVL.

Note on this clonotype: Just one base apart from a much larger clone, this may be a read error. This CDR3 fails to terminate in the conserved phenylalanine or tryptophan, so it likely reflects a read error. The genes are TRBV7-2 and TRBJ2-7; 13 bases line up with TRBD2. In germline, CDR1 is SGHTA, CDR2 FQGNSA. V dropped 5 bases and J dropped 7; count of bases not matched to a gene: 2. The CDR3 covers 13 residues. The CDR3 DNA follows: TGTGCCAGCAGCAAGGGACTAGCGGGAGAGCAGTACTCC. Protein product: CASSKGLAGEQYS.

In its sample, this clonotype ranks as medium-sized. The chain couples TRBV12-3 or TRBV12-4 to TRBJ2-1; D may correspond to TRBD1 or TRBD2 (5 bases each). V was cut by 6 bases and J by 6 bases, with 27 bases left in between. The CDR3 is made up of 18 amino acids. The CDR3 DNA is TGTGCCAGCAGCCCCACGGGGCGGAATCAACCGGACCGCAATGAGCAGTTCTTC. This gives the protein CASSPTGRNQPDRNEQFF.

V is TRBV12-3 or TRBV12-4 and J is TRBJ2-5, with D uncertain. This CDR3 is 15 amino acids long. V was cut by 2 bases and J by 2 bases, with 12 bases left in between. The CDR3 DNA sequence: TGTGCCAGCAGTTTATTAAGGCCCCCTCAAGAGACCCAGTACTTC. This sequence encodes CASSLLRPPQETQYF.

Relative to its sample, this clonotype is medium-sized. The gene calls are TRBV6-1 and TRBJ2-7; 8 bases agree with TRBD1. With V trimmed by 4 bases and J by 2 bases, 7 bases remained unmatched. The length of the CDR3 is 15 residues. CDR1 is MNHNS, CDR2 SASEGT, per germline. CDR3 sequence reads: CASSAPGQVPYEQYF. In nucleotides, the CDR3 is TGTGCCAGCAGTGCACCGGGACAGGTGCCCTACGAGCAGTACTTC.

This clonotype counts as medium-sized. V gene TRBV19 combines with J gene TRBJ2-1; a possible D gene is TRBD2 (6 bases). Germline CDR1 and CDR2: LNHDA and SQIVND (reference sequence). The V and J ends lost 5 bases and 9 bases respectively, with 23 bases between them. CDR3 size: 16 residues. The CDR3 coding sequence is TGTGCCAGTAGTGTCGCGACTAGTCAGGTCTCTGCTGAGCAGTTCTTC. Its translation: CASSVATSQVSAEQFF.

This clonotype was found many times. The V gene is TRBV24-1, the J gene TRBJ2-6; 8 nucleotides line up with TRBD1. Germline V gives CDR1 KGHDR, CDR2 SFDVKD. This CDR3 spans 17 amino acids. V shed 6 bases and J 2 bases; nucleotides not matched to a gene: 8. CDR3 sequence (DNA): TGTGCCACCAGTAGGACAGGGTCCCCAACTGGGGCCAACGTCCTGACTTTC. Protein product: CATSRTGSPTGANVLTF.

This clonotype is judged medium-sized. The chain combines TRBV18 with TRBJ2-4; D may be TRBD2 (6 bases). Germline lookup yields CDR1 KGHSH and CDR2 LQKENI. Deletions cut 0 bases from V and 8 bases from J, with 14 bases between. The CDR3 spans 15 residues. CDR3 residues: CASSPPDKGRHIQYF. In DNA, the CDR3 is TGTGCCAGCTCACCACCAGACAAGGGGAGGCACATTCAGTACTTC.

The chain links TRBV5-1 to TRBJ2-3, with 9 bases fitting TRBD2. The CDR3 is 15 residues long. Germline V gene lookup returns CDR1 SGHRS and CDR2 YFSETQ. The trim removed 6 bases at V and 0 bases at J, leaving 5 bases unmatched. The DNA of the CDR3 is TGCGCCAGCACCAGACTAGCGGCTAGCACAGATACGCAGTATTTT. Amino acid sequence: CASTRLAASTDTQYF.

This clonotype is medium-sized. This rearrangement joins TRBV28 to TRBJ1-5; D perhaps matches TRBD1 (6 bases). The length of the CDR3 is 14 residues. V gave up 2 bases and J gave up 3 bases, with 8 bases separating them. Per the germline V gene, CDR1 is MDHEN and CDR2 is SYDVKM. The CDR3 spells CASSLRGNNQPQHF. The CDR3 DNA is TGTGCCAGCAGTTTAAGGGGGAACAATCAGCCCCAGCATTTT.